The 24 T cell receptor beta chains in this list originate from one sample, sequenced in a study of cytomegalovirus exposure and HLA in healthy donors. PCR was performed using 60 Vbeta and 13 Jbeta primers. The repertoire was sequenced with immunoSEQ multiplex PCR; TCRdb's copy has only in-frame clones and lacks some. The sample records more than 150,000 clones, around 76% being singletons. Sequencing was performed on PBMCs. Receptor source: a man between 35 and 55 years old in good health and CMV-seronegative.

The rearrangement joins TRBV29-1 to TRBJ1-2; perhaps TRBD1 as D (6 bases). Trimming took 2 bases from V and 5 from J, leaving 18 bases between them. Germline CDR1 reads SQVTM; CDR2 reads ANQGSEA. This CDR3 is built from 15 residues. CDR3 region: CSVEFKAGASYGYTF. The CDR3 bases are TGCAGCGTTGAATTTAAGGCAGGGGCTTCTTATGGCTACACCTTC. Based on the CDR3 plus reference TRBV29-1 and TRBJ1-2, the full variable domain is SAVISQKPSRDICQRGTSLTIQCQVDSQVTMMFWYRQQPGQSLTLIATANQGSEATYESGFVIDKFPISRPNLTFSTLTVSNMSPEDSSIYLCSVEFKAGASYGYTFGSGTRLTVV.

The rearrangement uses TRBV7-8 and TRBJ2-1; 7 bases align to TRBD1. This CDR3 has 13 residues. Germline assignment: CDR1 SGHVS and CDR2 FQNEAQ. J gave up 4 bases and V 5 bases, and 2 bases lay outside the gene matches. CDR3 region: CASSMGQYNEQFF. Here the CDR3 DNA reads TGTGCCAGCAGCATGGGACAGTACAATGAGCAGTTCTTC.

The gene calls are TRBV7-9 and TRBJ2-3; 7 bases fit TRBD1. Germline-derived CDR1 and CDR2 are SEHNR and FQNEAQ (reference sequence). Unmatched junction bases numbered 11, after V lost 5 bases and J lost 9 bases. The CDR3 is 14 residues long. CDR3 protein: CASSPRTGERTQYF. CDR3 in DNA: TGTGCCAGCAGCCCCCGGACAGGCGAGAGGACGCAGTATTTT. Combining the CDR3 with reference TRBV7-9 and TRBJ2-3 gives the whole variable domain DTGVSQNPRHKITKRGQNVTFRCDPISEHNRLYWYRQTLGQGPEFLTYFQNEAQLEKSRLLSDRFSAERPKGSFSTLEIQRTEQGDSAMYLCASSPRTGERTQYFGPGTRLTVL.

In this sample, this clone turned up once. The J gene is TRBJ1-5, the V gene TRBV7-2, with TRBD1 matching 12 bases. In germline, CDR1 is SGHTA, CDR2 FQGNSA. The V segment lost 3 bases and the J segment 11 bases; nucleotides outside the gene matches: 8. This CDR3 spans 15 amino acids. The CDR3 DNA follows: TGTGCCAGCAGCTTCGGGACAGGGGGCGTGGGGGCCCAGCATTTT. It encodes CASSFGTGGVGAQHF. Drawing the rest from reference TRBV7-2 and TRBJ1-5, the complete variable domain is GAGVSQSPSNKVTEKGKDVELRCDPISGHTALYWYRQSLGQGLEFLIYFQGNSAPDKSGLPSDRFSAERTGGSVSTLTIQRTQQEDSAVYLCASSFGTGGVGAQHFGDGTRLSIL.

This chain connects TRBV29-1 to TRBJ2-3; tentatively, D is TRBD2 (6 bases). This CDR3 spans 14 amino acids. CDR1 is SQVTM and CDR2 is ANQGSEA in the germline V gene. V was pared by 7 bases and J by 0 bases, with 14 bases between. This chain's CDR3 is CSAGGTVSTDTQYF. In DNA, the CDR3 is TGCAGCGCTGGGGGGACCGTCAGCACAGATACGCAGTATTTT.

The rearrangement uses TRBV5-8 and TRBJ2-7; perhaps TRBD2 as D (6 bases). Between the trimmed V and J ends, which lost 4 bases and 2 bases, there was a span of 16 bases. This CDR3 contains 15 residues. Germline CDR1 and CDR2: SGHTS and YDEGEE. The CDR3 spells CASSLGLTRTYEQYV. As DNA, the CDR3 is TGTGCCAGCAGCCTGGGACTTACCAGAACCTACGAGCAGTACGTC.

The table lists this clone with a few counts. The V call is TRBV29-1, the J call TRBJ2-4; 11 bases fit TRBD2. The CDR3 extends over 17 amino acids. The ends lost 0 bases at V and 12 bases at J; junction bases unmatched: 16. Per the germline V gene, CDR1 is SQVTM and CDR2 is ANQGSEA. DNA of the CDR3: TGCAGCGTTGAAGATCGGGGTAGCGGGAGGGCCGGGGACAGTCAGTACTTC. Translated, it gives CSVEDRGSGRAGDSQYF.

The V call is TRBV5-1, the J call TRBJ2-2, with a tentative D call TRBD1 (5 bases). Per the germline V gene, CDR1 is SGHRS and CDR2 is YFSETQ. V was shortened by 0 bases and J by 2 bases, with 8 bases between the two germline ends. This CDR3 has 15 amino acids. CDR3 residues: CASSLDRLNTGELFF. CDR3 sequence (DNA): TGCGCCAGCAGCTTGGACAGGCTAAACACCGGGGAGCTGTTTTTT.

The chain couples TRBV5-1 to TRBJ2-7; 8 bases map to TRBD1. V was pared by 2 bases and J by 1 base, with 2 bases of the junction left unmatched. The CDR3 spans 14 residues. Germline V gene sequence: CDR1 SGHRS, CDR2 YFSETQ. In DNA, the CDR3 is TGCGCCAGCAGCTTCGGACAGGGATCCTACGAGCAGTACGTC. Protein: CASSFGQGSYEQYV.

This sequence joins TRBV27 and TRBJ1-1; TRBD1 might be the D (6 bases). This CDR3 is built from 15 residues. From germline, CDR1 is MNHEY and CDR2 SMNVEV (reference sequence). The V gene lost 6 bases and the J gene lost 4 bases, with 18 bases spanning the gap. The CDR3 sequence: CASRDTGFSATEAFF. DNA of the CDR3: TGTGCCAGCAGGGATACAGGGTTTTCGGCCACTGAAGCTTTCTTT.

The V call is TRBV27, the J call TRBJ2-7, with no clear D. The CDR3 contains 14 residues. Germline CDR1 and CDR2: MNHEY and SMNVEV (reference sequence). Trimming cost V 8 bases and J 0 bases, with 14 bases left between them. CDR3 nucleotides: TGTGCCAGCCGGGTCGAAGCCAGCTCCTACGAGCAGTACTTC. Translating gives CASRVEASSYEQYF.

This clone was observed a handful of times. This chain uses TRBV9 with TRBJ2-3, with a tentative D call TRBD1 (5 bases). The CDR3 consists of 15 residues. The V gene lost 4 bases and the J gene lost 2 bases, with 14 bases spanning the gap. Germline CDR1 and CDR2: SGDLS and YYNGEE. The CDR3 protein is CASSPEGDYTDTQYF. CDR3 DNA: TGTGCCAGCAGCCCCGAAGGGGATTACACAGATACGCAGTATTTT.

The rearrangement links TRBV6-6 to TRBJ2-7; D may be TRBD2 (7 bases). CDR3 size: 13 residues. Germline V CDR1 and CDR2: MNHNY, SVGAGI (reference sequence). V dropped 0 bases and J dropped 11 bases, with 14 bases sitting between them. The CDR3 sequence: CASSYSRGEGEYV. In nucleotides, the CDR3 is TGTGCCAGCAGTTACTCGAGGGGGGAGGGGGAGTACGTC.

The chain is built from TRBV19 and TRBJ2-1; 9 bases agree with TRBD1. The length of the CDR3 is 15 residues. V trimming: 3 bases; J trimming: 8 bases; junction bases outside the gene matches: 8. In germline, CDR1 is LNHDA, CDR2 SQIVND (reference sequence). CDR3 bases: TGTGCCAGTAGTATGGTGGGACAGGGTATCTATGAGCAGTTCTTC. This codes for CASSMVGQGIYEQFF.

The chain has TRBV11-3 and TRBJ2-2, with TRBD1 as a possible D gene (7 bases). The germline gives CDR1 SGHNT, CDR2 YENEEA. Deletions cut 5 bases from V and 6 bases from J, with 19 bases between. The CDR3 runs 16 residues. The CDR3 is CASSRGVDREAGELFF. CDR3 coding DNA: TGTGCCAGCAGCCGAGGGGTAGACAGGGAGGCCGGGGAGCTGTTTTTT.

The chain uses TRBV5-1 and TRBJ2-5; 8 nucleotides agree with TRBD1. The CDR3 runs 13 residues. Germline trimming cut 4 bases from V and 3 bases from J; bases unmatched to any gene: 2. Germline CDR1 and CDR2: SGHRS and YFSETQ. The CDR3 nucleotides are TGCGCCAGCAGCGTGACAGGGGAAGAGACCCAGTACTTC. Amino acids: CASSVTGEETQYF.

The chain has TRBV6-1 and TRBJ1-5; D gene unclear. The V gene's germline CDR1 is MNHNS and CDR2 SASEGT. Trimming cost V 3 bases and J 7 bases, with 10 bases left between them. This CDR3 spans 13 amino acids. The CDR3 bases are TGTGCCAGCAGTGATCAACTGGTGCAGCCCCAGCATTTT. This translates into CASSDQLVQPQHF.

V is TRBV28 and J is TRBJ2-7; 8 bases line up with TRBD2. The trim removed 5 bases at V and 3 bases at J, leaving 27 bases unmatched. The CDR3 is made up of 21 amino acids. Per the germline V gene, CDR1 is MDHEN and CDR2 is SYDVKM. CDR3 sequence reads: CASSLRDWGGVLGTSYYEQYF. In nucleotides, the CDR3 is TGTGCCAGCAGTCTTCGGGACTGGGGAGGAGTGTTGGGGACTAGTTACTACGAGCAGTACTTC.

The chain uses TRBV5-1 and TRBJ2-7, with a tentative D call TRBD2 (6 bases). From germline, CDR1 is SGHRS and CDR2 YFSETQ. The CDR3 sequence is 14 residues long. The germline V and J ends were trimmed by 4 bases and 5 bases, with 16 bases remaining between them. The CDR3: CASSPEGSENEQYV. The CDR3 bases are TGCGCCAGCAGCCCGGAGGGTAGCGAGAACGAGCAGTACGTC.

This clone has only a few counts. The gene calls are TRBV7-8 and TRBJ1-2, with D possibly TRBD1 on 6 matching bases. The germline V gene has CDR1 SGHVS and CDR2 FQNEAQ. V lost 2 bases to trimming and J lost 1 base, with 11 bases between them. CDR3 length: 15 residues. The CDR3 nucleotides are TGTGCCAGCAGCTTACGGGACAACTTTAACTATGGCTACACCTTC. Encoded protein: CASSLRDNFNYGYTF.

The genes are TRBV9 and TRBJ1-2, with 9 bases matching TRBD1. V lost 0 bases, J lost 3 bases, and 6 bases stayed unmatched. CDR1 and CDR2 from the germline V gene are SGDLS and YYNGEE. This CDR3 spans 16 amino acids. The CDR3 reads CASSVGGQGQYYGYTF. As DNA, the CDR3 is TGTGCCAGCAGCGTAGGGGGACAGGGCCAATACTATGGCTACACCTTC.

The CDR3, as DNA: TGTGCCAGCAGTCGGAGTGGGAGTGCCCTCTACGAGCAGTACTTC. It is translated as CASSRSGSALYEQYF. This sequence joins TRBV25-1 and TRBJ2-7; tentatively, D is TRBD2 (5 bases). This CDR3 has 15 amino acids. Deletions cut 5 bases from V and 3 bases from J, with 17 bases between. Germline V CDR1 and CDR2: MGHDK, SYGVNS.

The genes are TRBV5-1 and TRBJ1-3, with 9 bases matching TRBD1. CDR3 size: 17 residues. The germline V gene encodes CDR1 SGHRS and CDR2 YFSETQ. Trimming took 4 bases from V and 2 from J; bases not matched to a gene: 10. CDR3 region: CASSPGQGIATGNTIYF. The CDR3 DNA is TGCGCCAGCAGCCCCGGACAGGGGATAGCAACTGGAAACACCATATATTTT.

The chain joins TRBV9 to TRBJ1-2; perhaps TRBD1 as D (6 bases). The CDR3 consists of 12 residues. V was cut by 3 bases and J by 5 bases, with 8 bases left in between. The V gene's germline CDR1 is SGDLS and CDR2 YYNGEE. CDR3 nucleotides: TGTGCCAGCAGCGGGACAGCTTATGGCTACACCTTC. Translated, it gives CASSGTAYGYTF. Full variable domain (rest looked up from reference TRBV9 and TRBJ1-2): DSGVTQTPKHLITATGQRVTLRCSPRSGDLSVYWYQQSLDQGLQFLIQYYNGEERAKGNILERFSAQQFPDLHSELNLSSLELGDSALYFCASSGTAYGYTFGSGTRLTVV.